These 6 T cell receptor beta chains share one sample of origin, sequenced in a study of blood T cells in healthy people across ages. Primers used in a second PCR of about 7 to 12 cycles were a sample-barcoded 5' primer and a J-beta primer mix. TCRdb redid the calling of the 5' RACE reads with MiXCR, one entry per CDR3 protein. Of 1.6 million or so distinct CDR3 sequences in the sample, 34% were seen once. The sequenced sample was blood. Receptors were obtained from a woman between 25 and 40 years old in good health.

Points on this clonotype: Being one base from a much bigger clone, this may be a read error. The chain carries TRBV10-3 and TRBJ2-7, with TRBD1 as a possible D gene (6 bases). Per the germline V gene, CDR1 is ENHRY and CDR2 is SYGVKD. Trimming took off 8 bases at V and 10 bases at J, with 24 bases between the two ends. The CDR3 sequence is 14 residues long. The CDR3 DNA sequence: TGTGCCATCGGCGGAACAGGGAAAGTCGAGGCCCAGTACTTC. As protein: CAIGGTGKVEAQYF.

This clonotype occurred a few times. The V gene is TRBV28, the J gene TRBJ2-7; a possible D gene is TRBD1 (6 bases). This CDR3 spans 16 amino acids. V lost 2 bases and J 0 bases, leaving 14 bases between the germline ends. Germline V gene data show CDR1 as MDHEN and CDR2 as SYDVKM. CDR3 sequence reads: CASSLDREGGSYEQYF. The CDR3 bases are TGTGCCAGCAGTTTAGATAGGGAAGGGGGCTCCTACGAGCAGTACTTC. The variable domain in full, completed from reference TRBV28 and TRBJ2-7, reads DVKVTQSSRYLVKRTGEKVFLECVQDMDHENMFWYRQDPGLGLRLIYFSYDVKMKEKGDIPEGYSVSREKKERFSLILESASTNQTSMYLCASSLDREGGSYEQYFGPGTRLTVT.

This clonotype occurred many times. The chain employs TRBV29-1 and TRBJ2-7, with TRBD2 as a possible D gene (6 bases). Trimming removed 4 bases from V and 2 bases from J, with 12 bases in between. The germline V gene has CDR1 SQVTM and CDR2 ANQGSEA. The CDR3 extends over 13 amino acids. CDR3 DNA: TGCAGCGTTGTGGAGGGCCCGACCTACGAGCAGTACTTC. It translates to CSVVEGPTYEQYF.

This clonotype has only a few counts. The chain has TRBV2 and TRBJ2-7; the D gene is possibly TRBD1 (6 bases). The CDR3 is 14 residues long. Germline values: CDR1 SNHLY, CDR2 FYNNEI. Trimming shortened V by 6 bases and J by 3 bases, and 15 bases separated the two germline ends. CDR3 sequence (DNA): TGTGCCAGCAGCCGGGACATCTCTTACTACGAGCAGTACTTC. Amino acid sequence: CASSRDISYYEQYF. The full variable domain, completed using reference TRBV2 and TRBJ2-7, is EPEVTQTPSHQVTQMGQEVILRCVPISNHLYFYWYRQILGQKVEFLVSFYNNEISEKSEIFDDQFSVERPDGSNFTLKIRSTKLEDSAMYFCASSRDISYYEQYFGPGTRLTVT.

The rearrangement uses TRBV21-1 and TRBJ1-2; the DNA was not compared with TRBD1, the D call given in the table. TRBV21-1 represents a pseudogene. There are 14 residues in the CDR3. CDR3 residues: CASSNDRGGAGYTF. DNA for the CDR3: TGTGCCAGCAGCAACGACAGGGGAGGGGCCGGCTACACCTTC.

The CDR3, as DNA: TGTGCCAGCAGTGATACTTGGGGGGCAAACTATGGCTACACCTTC. This codes for CASSDTWGANYGYTF. The rearrangement links TRBV2 to TRBJ1-2, with D possibly matching TRBD1 (6 bases). This CDR3 contains 15 residues. CDR1 SNHLY and CDR2 FYNNEI come from the germline V gene. V was pared by 3 bases and J by 2 bases, with 13 bases between. Based on the CDR3 plus reference TRBV2 and TRBJ1-2, the full variable domain is EPEVTQTPSHQVTQMGQEVILRCVPISNHLYFYWYRQILGQKVEFLVSFYNNEISEKSEIFDDQFSVERPDGSNFTLKIRSTKLEDSAMYFCASSDTWGANYGYTFGSGTRLTVV.